This entry describes one T cell receptor beta chain. Its matching antigen is unknown. CDR1 and CDR2 from the germline V gene are LGHNA and YNFKEQ. The CDR3 covers 14 residues. J gave up 2 bases and V 6 bases, and 5 bases lay outside the gene matches. TCRalpha and TCRbeta libraries used 5'RACE with constant-segment primers and UMIs. MiXCR, run by TCRdb on the 5' RACE reads, gives a single entry per CDR3 protein. The sample has under 350,000 distinct CDR3 sequences; around 16% are singletons. The source of the sample is a study of T-cell memory formation after mild COVID-19. Study-wide context: In these data, TCR clusters were largely donor specific.

Study-wide findings and caveats: Specificity for SARS-CoV-2 was not confirmed among the second-wave clones peaking on day 37. Contracting CD4+ clones sat mainly in CM and EM; CD8+ in EMRA.

The V gene is TRBV4-2, the J gene TRBJ2-7; 9 bases agree with TRBD1. This sequence originates from a man aged 18 to 30 who had mild COVID-19 (a few samples of this study predate the infection). Cell type and time point are not known. Sequenced: PBMCs or a T cell subset sorted from them (not recorded which). CDR3 region: CASRPGQGTYEQYF. The CDR3 DNA reads TGTGCCAGCAGACCAGGACAGGGGACCTACGAGCAGTACTTC.